The T cell receptor (beta chain) under discussion was sequenced for a study of blood T cell repertoires in COVID-19. Study summary: The United States, Italy and Spain supplied acute and convalescent COVID-19 samples. T cells, B-cell-depleted T cells, or PBMCs provided the cDNA or gDNA that served as material.

Under the authors' procedure: Amplification from reference gene primers served as the basis for estimated nucleated cell counts. Here immunoSEQ multiplex PCR was the method, and the copy in TCRdb shows in-frame clones only, minus some. That table is the source of V, J and clone size, and D and trimming were worked out from the DNA. The sample has 250,000 to 350,000 clones, around 88% seen once. Deletions cut 6 bases from V and 0 bases from J, with 12 bases between. CDR3 length: 16 amino acids. Germline V lookup: CDR1 SNHLY, CDR2 FYNNEI. The source is a woman in her twenties or thirties who had recovered from COVID-19. Sequences were obtained from peripheral blood. This chain links TRBV2 with TRBJ1-6, with D perhaps matching TRBD1 (5 bases). Here the CDR3 reads CASRLTDSSYNSPLHF. CDR3 bases: TGTGCCAGCAGACTGACAGATAGCTCCTATAATTCACCCCTCCACTTT.